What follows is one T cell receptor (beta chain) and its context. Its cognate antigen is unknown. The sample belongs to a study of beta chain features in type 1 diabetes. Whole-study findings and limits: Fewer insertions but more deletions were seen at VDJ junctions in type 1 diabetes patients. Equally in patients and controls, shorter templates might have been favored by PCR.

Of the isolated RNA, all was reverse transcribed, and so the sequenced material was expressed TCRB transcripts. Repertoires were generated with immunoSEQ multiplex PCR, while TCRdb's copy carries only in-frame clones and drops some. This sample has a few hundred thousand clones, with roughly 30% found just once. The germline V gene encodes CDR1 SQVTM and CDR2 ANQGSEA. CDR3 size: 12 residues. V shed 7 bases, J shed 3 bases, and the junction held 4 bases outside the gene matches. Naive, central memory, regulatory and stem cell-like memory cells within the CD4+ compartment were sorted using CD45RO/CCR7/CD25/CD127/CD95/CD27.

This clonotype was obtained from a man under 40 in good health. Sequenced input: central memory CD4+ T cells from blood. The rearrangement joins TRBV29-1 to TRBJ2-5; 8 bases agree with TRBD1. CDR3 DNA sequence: TGCAGCGCTGAGACAGGGGAAGAGACCCAGTACTTC. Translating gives CSAETGEETQYF.